These 19 T cell receptor beta chains originate from one sample sequenced in a study of neurological immune-mediated disorders. One entry per CDR3 protein results from TCRdb running MiXCR on the 5' RACE reads. The sample yields 81,000 or so distinct CDR3 sequences, roughly 4.8% seen once. The sample was PBMCs. Receptor source: a woman aged 30 to 39 with multiple sclerosis.

This clonotype has at least ten counts. J is TRBJ2-5 and V is TRBV7-8, with a possible D match to TRBD2 (6 bases). V was cut by 2 bases and J by 4 bases, with 20 bases left in between. CDR1 and CDR2 from the germline V gene are SGHVS and FQNEAQ. The CDR3 totals 17 residues. CDR3 DNA: TGTGCCAGCAGCTTAAGACTAGGGGAAGGTAGTGGAGAGACCCAGTACTTC. It yields the protein CASSLRLGEGSGETQYF.

Many counts were recorded for this clonotype. This chain links TRBV6-1 with TRBJ2-7, with D maybe TRBD1 (6 bases). V lost 2 bases and J 0 bases, leaving 11 bases between the germline ends. This CDR3 contains 15 residues. The germline V gene encodes CDR1 MNHNS and CDR2 SASEGT. The CDR3 sequence is CASSELQGISYEQYF. The CDR3 DNA is TGTGCCAGCAGTGAACTGCAGGGGATCTCCTACGAGCAGTACTTC.

This clonotype was seen repeatedly, ten times or more. The CDR3 bases are TGTGCCAGCAGCTTGTGGCAGGGCCCCTTCTATGGCTACACCTTC. This translates into CASSLWQGPFYGYTF. The V and J genes are TRBV5-5 and TRBJ1-2; tentatively, D is TRBD1 (5 bases). Per the germline V gene, CDR1 is SGHKS and CDR2 is YYEKEE (reference sequence). This CDR3 is 15 amino acids long. V shed 1 base and J shed 4 bases, with 14 bases lying between them.

The table lists this clonotype with a few counts. With a much larger clone just one base away, this may be a read error. The chain joins TRBV20-1 to TRBJ2-5; no definite D call. The V gene's germline CDR1 is DFQATT and CDR2 SNEGSKA (reference sequence). This CDR3 is 12 amino acids long. Here the CDR3 DNA reads TGCAGTGCCTTGGACCTGTTGGAGAACCAGTACTTC. Protein sequence: CSALDLLENQYF.

There are many counts of this clonotype. The chain joins TRBV5-8 to TRBJ2-7; D gene ambiguous. Looked up from germline, CDR1 is SGHTS and CDR2 is YDEGEE. V lost 7 bases and J lost 4, with 0 bases in between. This CDR3 region has 8 residues. The CDR3 is CASYEQYF. In DNA form, the CDR3 reads TGTGCCAGCTACGAGCAGTACTTC.

This clonotype was seen repeatedly, ten times or more. This chain links TRBV15 with TRBJ2-2, with D perhaps matching TRBD1 or TRBD2 (5 bases each). Germline-derived CDR1 and CDR2 are LNHNV and YYDKDF (reference sequence). The CDR3 has 14 amino acids. V lost 8 bases to trimming and J lost 0 bases, with 10 bases between them. CDR3 sequence (DNA): TGTGCCACCGGGGGAACTCCGAACACCGGGGAGCTGTTTTTT. The encoded protein is CATGGTPNTGELFF.

This clonotype occurred many times. The chain combines TRBV6-6 with TRBJ2-1; D is undetermined. CDR3 size: 15 residues. CDR1 and CDR2 from the germline V gene are MNHNY and SVGAGI (reference sequence). V was trimmed by 3 bases and J by 0 bases, leaving 9 bases between them. The CDR3 DNA is TGTGCCAGCAGTTATATCCTTAGCTCCTACAATGAGCAGTTCTTC. Translating it yields CASSYILSSYNEQFF.

There are a few counts of this clonotype. This chain links TRBV3-1 with TRBJ2-7; 10 positions match TRBD1. The CDR3 has 13 residues. V gave up 10 bases and J gave up 5 bases; unmatched junction bases: 8. CDR1 is LGHDT and CDR2 is YNNKEL in the germline V gene (reference sequence). The chain's CDR3 is CANRLDRGNEQYV. The CDR3 bases are TGTGCCAATAGGCTGGACAGGGGGAACGAGCAGTACGTC.

This clonotype has a handful of counts. The chain joins TRBV20-1 to TRBJ2-7; 7 nucleotides agree with TRBD1. This CDR3 has 15 amino acids. V lost 0 bases, J lost 4 bases, and 9 bases stayed unmatched. Germline V gives CDR1 DFQATT, CDR2 SNEGSKA (reference sequence). CDR3 amino acids: CSARDHRGLQYEQYF. The DNA for the CDR3 is TGCAGTGCTAGAGATCACAGGGGCCTTCAATACGAGCAGTACTTC.

There are many counts of this clonotype. The chain joins TRBV12-3 or TRBV12-4 to TRBJ2-7; no clear D gene. The CDR3 extends over 13 amino acids. V shed 6 bases and J shed 4 bases, with 13 bases lying between them. CDR3 region: CASSPHPGYEQYF. Written as DNA, the CDR3 is TGTGCCAGCAGCCCTCACCCTGGATACGAGCAGTACTTC.

This clonotype showed up many times. J is TRBJ1-1 and V is TRBV29-1; D is perhaps TRBD1 (5 bases). The V end lost 6 bases, the J end lost 4 bases, and 21 bases lay between the germline ends. CDR3 length: 15 residues. CDR1 is SQVTM and CDR2 is ANQGSEA in the germline V gene. The CDR3 nucleotides read TGCAGCGTGGGGGGGGACCTCAAGGCGGCCACTGAAGCTTTCTTT. Protein: CSVGGDLKAATEAFF.

This clonotype was seen only once. A much larger clone sits a single nucleotide away, making a read error possible. J is TRBJ2-3 and V is TRBV11-2, with D unresolved. CDR1 and CDR2 (germline): SGHAT, FQNNGV. This CDR3 contains 13 residues. The DNA of the CDR3 is TGTGCCAGCGGCTTCCAGCTGACGGATACGCAGTATTTT. Amino acids: CASGFQLTDTQYF.

The chain recombines TRBV6-5 with TRBJ2-3; TRBD2 matches 11 bases. J gave up 4 bases and V 6 bases, and 12 bases lay outside the gene matches. Germline V gene lookup returns CDR1 MNHEY and CDR2 SVGAGI. This CDR3 has 17 residues. CDR3 sequence: CASRGGLAGVRADTQYF. In DNA, the CDR3 is TGTGCCAGCAGGGGCGGACTAGCGGGTGTGCGGGCAGATACGCAGTATTTT.

This chain joins TRBV20-1 and TRBJ2-3; possible D gene TRBD2, 6 bases. With 5 bases removed from V and 7 bases from J, the gap between germline ends came to 16 bases. The germline V gene has CDR1 DFQATT and CDR2 SNEGSKA (reference sequence). The CDR3 sequence is 13 residues long. The CDR3 region is CSAPRGGGHTQYF. CDR3 nucleotide sequence: TGCAGTGCTCCACGTGGGGGAGGTCATACGCAGTATTTT.

In this sample, this clonotype turned up many times. The V gene is TRBV20-1, the J gene TRBJ1-5, with unresolved D. The length of the CDR3 is 16 residues. V shed 3 bases and J shed 0 bases, with 15 bases lying between them. Germline lookup yields CDR1 DFQATT and CDR2 SNEGSKA (reference sequence). CDR3 coding DNA: TGCAGTGCTAGGGGTTTAGGCATGGATAGCAATCAGCCCCAGCATTTT. Residues: CSARGLGMDSNQPQHF.

V usage is TRBV6-1 and J usage is TRBJ2-1; 10 positions agree with TRBD2. This CDR3 region has 14 residues. The germline V gene has CDR1 MNHNS and CDR2 SASEGT. Trimming removed 6 bases from V and 4 bases from J; junction bases left unmatched: 3. Here the CDR3 reads CASRLAGGYNEQFF. The CDR3 coding sequence is TGTGCCAGCAGATTAGCGGGAGGATACAATGAGCAGTTCTTC.

This clonotype appeared a few times. The chain has TRBV6-1 and TRBJ1-5, with 9 positions matching TRBD1. Trimming removed 9 bases from V and 3 bases from J; junction bases left unmatched: 21. The CDR3 loop spans 19 amino acids. From germline, CDR1 is MNHNS and CDR2 SASEGT. The CDR3 reads CARRPGQGFNCIFNQPQHF. CDR3 in DNA: TGTGCCAGAAGACCGGGACAGGGTTTTAATTGTATATTCAATCAGCCCCAGCATTTT.

A few counts support this clonotype. This may stem from a read error, because a much larger clone lies one nucleotide away. The conserved closing phenylalanine or tryptophan is absent in this CDR3, likely reflecting a read error. The gene calls are TRBV5-1 and TRBJ1-5, with a tentative D call TRBD1 (5 bases). CDR3 length: 13 amino acids. V lost 2 bases, J lost 4 bases, and 7 bases lay in between. The germline CDR1 and CDR2 sequences are SGHRS and YFSETQ. The CDR3 sequence: CASSFGGNQPQHC. In DNA form, the CDR3 reads TGCGCCAGCAGCTTCGGGGGGAATCAGCCCCAGCATTGT.

As concerns this clonotype: A read error may explain this, as a much larger clone is one base away. This chain links TRBV7-9 with TRBJ2-3, with D perhaps matching TRBD1 (5 bases). The CDR3 covers 14 residues. Germline lookup yields CDR1 SEHNR and CDR2 FQNEAQ (reference sequence). The chain's CDR3 is CASTEEVGEDTKYF. For the CDR3, the DNA is TGTGCCAGCACCGAAGAAGTAGGGGAAGATACGAAGTATTTT.